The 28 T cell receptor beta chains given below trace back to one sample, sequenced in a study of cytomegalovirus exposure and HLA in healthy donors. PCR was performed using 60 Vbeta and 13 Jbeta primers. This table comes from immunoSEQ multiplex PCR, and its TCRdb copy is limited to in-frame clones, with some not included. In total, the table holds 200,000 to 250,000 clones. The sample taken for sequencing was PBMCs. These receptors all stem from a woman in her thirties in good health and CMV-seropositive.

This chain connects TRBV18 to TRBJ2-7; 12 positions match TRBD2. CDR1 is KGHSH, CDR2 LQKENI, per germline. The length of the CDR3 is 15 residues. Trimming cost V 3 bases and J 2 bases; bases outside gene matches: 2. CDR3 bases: TGTGCCAGCTCACCCTCTAGCGGGGGGGCCTACGAGCAGTACTTC. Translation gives CASSPSSGGAYEQYF.

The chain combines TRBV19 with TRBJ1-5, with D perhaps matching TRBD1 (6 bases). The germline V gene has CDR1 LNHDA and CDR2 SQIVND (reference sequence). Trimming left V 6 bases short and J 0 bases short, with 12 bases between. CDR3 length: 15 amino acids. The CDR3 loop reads CASRVGANSNQPQHF. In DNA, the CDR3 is TGTGCCAGTAGGGTGGGGGCTAATAGCAATCAGCCCCAGCATTTT.

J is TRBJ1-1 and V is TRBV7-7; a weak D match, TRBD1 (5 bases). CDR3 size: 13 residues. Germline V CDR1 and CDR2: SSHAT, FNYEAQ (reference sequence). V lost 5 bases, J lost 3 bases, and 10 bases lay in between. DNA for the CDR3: TGTGCCAGCAGCCTGGACACTTACACTGAAGCTTTCTTT. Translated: CASSLDTYTEAFF.

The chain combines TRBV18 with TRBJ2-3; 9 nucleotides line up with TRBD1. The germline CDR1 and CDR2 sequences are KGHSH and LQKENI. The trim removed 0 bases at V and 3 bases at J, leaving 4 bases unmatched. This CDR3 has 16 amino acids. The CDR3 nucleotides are TGTGCCAGCTCACCACCGACAGGGGGAGGAACAGATACGCAGTATTTT. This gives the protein CASSPPTGGGTDTQYF. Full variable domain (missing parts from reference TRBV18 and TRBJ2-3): NAGVMQNPRHLVRRRGQEARLRCSPMKGHSHVYWYRQLPEEGLKFMVYLQKENIIDESGMPKERFSAEFPKEGPSILRIQQVVRGDSAAYFCASSPPTGGGTDTQYFGPGTRLTVL.

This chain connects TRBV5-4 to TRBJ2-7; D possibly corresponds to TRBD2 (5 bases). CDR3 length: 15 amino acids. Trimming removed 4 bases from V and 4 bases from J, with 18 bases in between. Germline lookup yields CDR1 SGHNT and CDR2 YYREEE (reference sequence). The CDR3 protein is CASSPGRASPYEQYF. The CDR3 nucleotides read TGTGCCAGCAGCCCTGGGCGGGCTTCCCCATACGAGCAGTACTTC.

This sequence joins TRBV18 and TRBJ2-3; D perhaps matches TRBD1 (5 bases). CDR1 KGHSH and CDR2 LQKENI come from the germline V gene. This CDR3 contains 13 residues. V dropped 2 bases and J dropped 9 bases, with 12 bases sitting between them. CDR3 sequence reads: CASSPEQGGTQYF. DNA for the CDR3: TGTGCCAGCTCACCAGAGCAGGGTGGAACGCAGTATTTT.

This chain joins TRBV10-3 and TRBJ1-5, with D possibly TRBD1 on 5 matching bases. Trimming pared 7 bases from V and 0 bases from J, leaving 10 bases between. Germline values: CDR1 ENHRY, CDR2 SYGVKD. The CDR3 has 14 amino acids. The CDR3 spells CAIKGQNSNQPQHF. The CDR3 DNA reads TGTGCCATCAAGGGGCAGAATAGCAATCAGCCCCAGCATTTT.

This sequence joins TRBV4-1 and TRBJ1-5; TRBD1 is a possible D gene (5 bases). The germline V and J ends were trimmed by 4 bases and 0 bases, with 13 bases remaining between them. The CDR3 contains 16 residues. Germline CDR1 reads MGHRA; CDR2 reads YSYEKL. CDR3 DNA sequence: TGCGCCAGCAGCCCGTCTCGGGGGGATAGCAATCAGCCCCAGCATTTT. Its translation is CASSPSRGDSNQPQHF.

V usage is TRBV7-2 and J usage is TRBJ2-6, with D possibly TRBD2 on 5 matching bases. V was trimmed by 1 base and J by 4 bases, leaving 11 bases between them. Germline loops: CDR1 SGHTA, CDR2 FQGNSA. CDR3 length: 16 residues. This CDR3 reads CASSLGPRAGANVLTF. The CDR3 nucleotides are TGTGCCAGCAGCTTAGGACCGAGGGCCGGGGCCAACGTCCTGACTTTC.

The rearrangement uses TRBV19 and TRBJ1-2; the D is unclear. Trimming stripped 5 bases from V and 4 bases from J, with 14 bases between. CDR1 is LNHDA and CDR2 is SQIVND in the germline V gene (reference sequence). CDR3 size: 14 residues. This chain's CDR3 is CASSEGLLAYGYTF. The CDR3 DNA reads TGTGCCAGTAGTGAGGGTCTGCTTGCCTATGGCTACACCTTC.

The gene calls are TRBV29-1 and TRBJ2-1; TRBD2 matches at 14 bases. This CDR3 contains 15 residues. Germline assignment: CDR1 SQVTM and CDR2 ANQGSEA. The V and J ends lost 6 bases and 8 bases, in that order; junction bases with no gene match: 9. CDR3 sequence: CSVPGTSGSSYEQFF. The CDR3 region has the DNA TGCAGCGTCCCCGGGACTAGCGGGAGTAGTTATGAGCAGTTCTTC.

Here the CDR3 DNA reads TGTGCCAGCAGCTCCCCCTGGGGGGGAAGGGGCACAGATACGCAGTATTTT. Amino acid sequence: CASSSPWGGRGTDTQYF. V gene TRBV5-6 combines with J gene TRBJ2-3; 7 bases map to TRBD2. V was pared by 3 bases and J by 1 base, with 11 bases of the junction left unmatched. Germline V gives CDR1 SGHDT, CDR2 YYEEEE. This CDR3 spans 17 amino acids. Full variable domain (remainder filled in from reference TRBV5-6 and TRBJ2-3): DAGVTQSPTHLIKTRGQQVTLRCSPKSGHDTVSWYQQALGQGPQFIFQYYEEEERQRGNFPDRFSGHQFPNYSSELNVNALLLGDSALYLCASSSPWGGRGTDTQYFGPGTRLTVL.

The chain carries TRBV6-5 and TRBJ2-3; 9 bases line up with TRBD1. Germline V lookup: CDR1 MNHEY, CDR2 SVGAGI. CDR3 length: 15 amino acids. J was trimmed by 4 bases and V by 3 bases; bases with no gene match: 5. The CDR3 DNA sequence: TGTGCCAGCAGTTATGGACAGGGGACGGCAGATACGCAGTATTTT. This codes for CASSYGQGTADTQYF.

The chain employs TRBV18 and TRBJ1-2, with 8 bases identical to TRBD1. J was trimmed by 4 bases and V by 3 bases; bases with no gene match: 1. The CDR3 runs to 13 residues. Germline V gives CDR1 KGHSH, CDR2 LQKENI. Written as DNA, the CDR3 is TGTGCCAGCTCACCGGACAGGGTCTATGGCTACACCTTC. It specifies CASSPDRVYGYTF.

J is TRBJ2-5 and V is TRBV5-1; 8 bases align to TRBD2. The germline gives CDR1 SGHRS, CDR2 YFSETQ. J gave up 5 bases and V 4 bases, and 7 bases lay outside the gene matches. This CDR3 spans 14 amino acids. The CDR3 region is CASSPGGGRETQYF. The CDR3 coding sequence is TGCGCCAGCAGCCCGGGGGGGGGCCGGGAGACCCAGTACTTC.

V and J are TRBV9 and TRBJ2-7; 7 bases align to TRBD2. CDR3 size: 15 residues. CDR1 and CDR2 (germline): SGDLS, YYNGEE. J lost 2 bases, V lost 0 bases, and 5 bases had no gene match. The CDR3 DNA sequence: TGTGCCAGCAGCGTAGGCGGGAGTCAAACCTACGAGCAGTACTTC. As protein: CASSVGGSQTYEQYF.

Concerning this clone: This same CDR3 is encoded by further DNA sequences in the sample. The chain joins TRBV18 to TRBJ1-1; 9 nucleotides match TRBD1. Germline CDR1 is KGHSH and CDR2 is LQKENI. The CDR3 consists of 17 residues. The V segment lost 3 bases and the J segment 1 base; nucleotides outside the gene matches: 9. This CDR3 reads CASSPIGTGIGNTEAFF. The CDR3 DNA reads TGTGCCAGCTCACCGATTGGGACAGGGATTGGGAACACTGAAGCTTTCTTT.

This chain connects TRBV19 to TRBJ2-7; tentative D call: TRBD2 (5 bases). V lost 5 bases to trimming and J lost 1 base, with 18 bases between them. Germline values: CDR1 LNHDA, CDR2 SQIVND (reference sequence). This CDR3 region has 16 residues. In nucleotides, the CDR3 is TGTGCCAGTAGTCTCGCGGGTCGGGTAGGGTCCTACGAGCAGTACTTC. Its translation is CASSLAGRVGSYEQYF.

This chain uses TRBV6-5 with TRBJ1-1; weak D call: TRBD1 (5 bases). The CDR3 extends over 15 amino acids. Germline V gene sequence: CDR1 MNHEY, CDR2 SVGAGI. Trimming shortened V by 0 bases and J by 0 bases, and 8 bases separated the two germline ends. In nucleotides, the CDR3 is TGTGCCAGCAGTTACTCGTTCAGGGTGAACACTGAAGCTTTCTTT. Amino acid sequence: CASSYSFRVNTEAFF.

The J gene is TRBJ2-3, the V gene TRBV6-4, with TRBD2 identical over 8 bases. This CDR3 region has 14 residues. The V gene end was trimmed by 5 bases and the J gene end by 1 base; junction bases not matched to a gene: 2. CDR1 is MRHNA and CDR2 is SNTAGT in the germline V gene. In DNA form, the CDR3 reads TGTGCCAGCAGTCACGGGGGGGGCACAGATACGCAGTATTTT. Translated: CASSHGGGTDTQYF.

The CDR3 bases are TGTGCCAGCAGCTTAGCGGACAGGGGATCAACTGAAGCTTTCTTT. This sequence encodes CASSLADRGSTEAFF. The chain uses TRBV7-8 and TRBJ1-1; 9 nucleotides align to TRBD1. The CDR3 totals 15 residues. CDR1 is SGHVS and CDR2 is FQNEAQ in the germline V gene. V shed 0 bases and J 5 bases; nucleotides not matched to a gene: 4.

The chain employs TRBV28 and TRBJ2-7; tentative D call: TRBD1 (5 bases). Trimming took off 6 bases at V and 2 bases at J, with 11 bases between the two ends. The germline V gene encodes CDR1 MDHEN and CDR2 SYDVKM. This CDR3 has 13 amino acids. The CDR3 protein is CASSRQPAYEQYF. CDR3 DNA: TGTGCCAGCAGCCGACAGCCAGCCTACGAGCAGTACTTC.

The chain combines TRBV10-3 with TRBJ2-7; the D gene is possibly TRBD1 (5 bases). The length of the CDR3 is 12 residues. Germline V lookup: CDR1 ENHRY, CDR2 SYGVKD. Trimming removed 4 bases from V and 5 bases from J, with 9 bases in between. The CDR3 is CAISASGNEQYF. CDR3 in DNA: TGTGCCATCAGTGCCTCAGGGAACGAGCAGTACTTC.

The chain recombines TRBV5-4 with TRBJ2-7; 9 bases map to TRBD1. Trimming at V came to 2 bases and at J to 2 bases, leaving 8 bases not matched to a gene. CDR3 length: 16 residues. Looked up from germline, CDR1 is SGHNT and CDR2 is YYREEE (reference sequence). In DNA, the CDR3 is TGTGCCAGCAGCTTTGGCGGGACAGGGAGCCCCTACGAGCAGTACTTC. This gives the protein CASSFGGTGSPYEQYF.

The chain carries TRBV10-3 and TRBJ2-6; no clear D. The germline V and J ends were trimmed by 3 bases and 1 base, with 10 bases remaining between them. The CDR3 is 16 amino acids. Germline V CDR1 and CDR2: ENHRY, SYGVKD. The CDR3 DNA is TGTGCCATCAGTGACAGTGAAAGATCTGGGGCCAACGTCCTGACTTTC. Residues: CAISDSERSGANVLTF.

CDR3 DNA: TGTGCCAGCAGTACTCCATCGCGGGAGGGCACAGATACGCAGTATTTT. Translation gives CASSTPSREGTDTQYF. The chain joins TRBV28 to TRBJ2-3; 8 bases align to TRBD2. The J segment lost 1 base and the V segment lost 5 bases, leaving 8 bases of the junction unmatched. Per the germline V gene, CDR1 is MDHEN and CDR2 is SYDVKM. This CDR3 contains 16 residues.

The CDR3 spells CSQGANTEAFF. The CDR3 DNA is TGCAGTCAGGGGGCTAACACTGAAGCTTTCTTT. The rearrangement links TRBV20-1 to TRBJ1-1; TRBD1 matches at 8 bases. This CDR3 spans 11 amino acids. Unmatched junction bases numbered 1, after V lost 8 bases and J lost 2 bases. Per the germline V gene, CDR1 is DFQATT and CDR2 is SNEGSKA (reference sequence).

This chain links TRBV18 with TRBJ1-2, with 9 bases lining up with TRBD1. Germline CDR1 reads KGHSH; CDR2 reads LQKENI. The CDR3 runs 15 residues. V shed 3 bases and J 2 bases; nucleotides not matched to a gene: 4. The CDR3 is CASSPGQGINYGYTF. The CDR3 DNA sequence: TGTGCCAGCTCACCGGGACAGGGAATCAACTATGGCTACACCTTC.